What follows describes a single TCR beta chain. This record belongs to a study of T-cell reconstitution after alpha-beta-depleted transplantation in children. CDR3 length: 16 amino acids. The V gene lost 1 base and the J gene lost 3 bases, with 13 bases spanning the gap. Germline-derived CDR1 and CDR2 are KGHSH and LQKENI. It was with unique molecular identifiers that the TCRbeta library was prepared. TCRdb analysed the PCR reads with MiXCR anew, one entry per CDR3 protein. The sample yields around 380,000 distinct CDR3 sequences, approximately 10% seen once. The TCR was taken from a human donor who donated a stem cell graft to a child with acute myeloid leukemia. The chain has TRBV18 and TRBJ2-1; TRBD1 might be the D (6 bases). This specimen consisted of PBMCs from the stem cell graft donor, obtained from the stem cell graft. This chain's CDR3 is CASSPLSRGHYNEQFF. The CDR3 DNA sequence: TGTGCCAGCTCACCACTCTCCAGGGGTCACTACAATGAGCAGTTCTTC.